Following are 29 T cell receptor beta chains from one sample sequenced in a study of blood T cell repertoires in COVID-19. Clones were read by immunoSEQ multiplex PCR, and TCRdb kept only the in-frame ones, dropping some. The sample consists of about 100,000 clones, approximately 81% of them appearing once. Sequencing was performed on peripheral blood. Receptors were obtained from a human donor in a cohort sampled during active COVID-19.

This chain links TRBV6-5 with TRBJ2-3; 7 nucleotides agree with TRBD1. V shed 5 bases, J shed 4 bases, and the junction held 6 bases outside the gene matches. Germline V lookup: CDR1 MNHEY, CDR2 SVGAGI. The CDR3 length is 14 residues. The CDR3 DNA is TGTGCCAGCAGTACCCACAGGGGTGCAGATACGCAGTATTTT. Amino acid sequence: CASSTHRGADTQYF.

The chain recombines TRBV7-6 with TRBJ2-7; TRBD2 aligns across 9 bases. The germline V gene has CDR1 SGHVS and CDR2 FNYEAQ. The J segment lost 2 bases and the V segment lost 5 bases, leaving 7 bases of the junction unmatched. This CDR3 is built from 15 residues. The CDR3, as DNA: TGTGCCAGCAGCGAGGCCGCGGGAGGGCCCTACGAGCAGTACTTC. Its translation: CASSEAAGGPYEQYF.

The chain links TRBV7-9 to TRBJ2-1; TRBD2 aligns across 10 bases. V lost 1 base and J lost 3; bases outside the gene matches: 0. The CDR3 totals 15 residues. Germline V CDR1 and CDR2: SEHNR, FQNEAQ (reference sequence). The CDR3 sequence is CASSLGLAGYNEQFF. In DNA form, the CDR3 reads TGTGCCAGCAGCTTAGGACTAGCGGGCTACAATGAGCAGTTCTTC.

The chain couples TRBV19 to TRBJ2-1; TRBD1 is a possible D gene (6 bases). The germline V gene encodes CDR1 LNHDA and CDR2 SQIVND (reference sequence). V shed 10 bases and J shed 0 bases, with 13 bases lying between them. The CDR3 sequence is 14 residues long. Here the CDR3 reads CATQGRGSYNEQFF. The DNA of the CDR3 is TGTGCCACACAGGGAAGGGGCTCCTACAATGAGCAGTTCTTC.

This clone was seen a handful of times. CDR3 loop: CASSSPGSGANVLTF. The CDR3 coding sequence is TGTGCCAGCAGCTCGCCGGGGTCTGGGGCCAACGTCCTGACTTTC. This sequence joins TRBV5-5 and TRBJ2-6, with TRBD2 as a possible D gene (5 bases). Per the germline V gene, CDR1 is SGHKS and CDR2 is YYEKEE (reference sequence). The V gene lost 3 bases and the J gene lost 1 base, with 8 bases spanning the gap. The CDR3 spans 15 residues.

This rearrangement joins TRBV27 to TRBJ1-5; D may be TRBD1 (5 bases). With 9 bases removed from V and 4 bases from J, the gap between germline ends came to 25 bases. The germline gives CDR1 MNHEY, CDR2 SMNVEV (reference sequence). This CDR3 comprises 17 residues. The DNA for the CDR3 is TGTGCCAGTTCCCCAGGCGGGGGAGGCCTCAGGAATCAGCCCCAGCATTTT. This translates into CASSPGGGGLRNQPQHF.

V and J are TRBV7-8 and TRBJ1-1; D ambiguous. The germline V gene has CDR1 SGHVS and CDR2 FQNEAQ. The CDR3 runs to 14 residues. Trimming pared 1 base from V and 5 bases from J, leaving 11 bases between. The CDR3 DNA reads TGTGCCAGCAGCTTAGTTGAGGGTAGTACTGAAGCTTTCTTT. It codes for CASSLVEGSTEAFF.

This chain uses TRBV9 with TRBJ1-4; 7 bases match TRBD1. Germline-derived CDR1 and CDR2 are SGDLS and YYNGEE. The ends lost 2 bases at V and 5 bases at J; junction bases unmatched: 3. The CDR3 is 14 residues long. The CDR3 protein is CASSVGTENEKLFF. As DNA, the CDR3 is TGTGCCAGCAGCGTCGGGACAGAGAATGAAAAACTGTTTTTT.

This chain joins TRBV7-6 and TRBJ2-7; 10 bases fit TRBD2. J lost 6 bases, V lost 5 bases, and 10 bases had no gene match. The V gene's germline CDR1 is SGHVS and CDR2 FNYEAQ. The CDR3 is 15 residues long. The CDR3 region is CASSPQREGLIEQYF. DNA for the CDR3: TGTGCCAGCAGCCCCCAGCGGGAGGGCCTAATCGAGCAGTACTTC. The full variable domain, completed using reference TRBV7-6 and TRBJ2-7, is GAGVSQSPRYKVTKRGQDVALRCDPISGHVSLYWYRQALGQGPEFLTYFNYEAQQDKSGLPNDRFSAERPEGSISTLTIQRTEQRDSAMYRCASSPQREGLIEQYFGPGTRLTVT.

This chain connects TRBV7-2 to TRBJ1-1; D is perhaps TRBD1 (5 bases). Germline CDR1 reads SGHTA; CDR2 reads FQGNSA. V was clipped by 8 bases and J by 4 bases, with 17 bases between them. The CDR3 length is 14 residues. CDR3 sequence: CASLLRRTSTEAFF. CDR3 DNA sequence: TGTGCCAGCCTTTTAAGGCGGACATCCACTGAAGCTTTCTTT.

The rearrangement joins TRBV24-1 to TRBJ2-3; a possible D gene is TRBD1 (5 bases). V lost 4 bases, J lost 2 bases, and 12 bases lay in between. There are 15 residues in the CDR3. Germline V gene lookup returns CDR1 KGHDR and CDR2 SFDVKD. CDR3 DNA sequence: TGTGCCACCAGTGACGCCGCAGGGATCACAGATACGCAGTATTTT. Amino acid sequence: CATSDAAGITDTQYF.

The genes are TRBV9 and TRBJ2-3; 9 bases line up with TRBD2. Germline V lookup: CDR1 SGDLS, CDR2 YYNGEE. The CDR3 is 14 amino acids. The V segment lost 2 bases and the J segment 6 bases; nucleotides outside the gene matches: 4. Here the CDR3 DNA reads TGTGCCAGCAGCGTCGGCGGGGGGGCGGATACGCAGTATTTT. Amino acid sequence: CASSVGGGADTQYF. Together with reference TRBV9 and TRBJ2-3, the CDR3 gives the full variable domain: DSGVTQTPKHLITATGQRVTLRCSPRSGDLSVYWYQQSLDQGLQFLIQYYNGEERAKGNILERFSAQQFPDLHSELNLSSLELGDSALYFCASSVGGGADTQYFGPGTRLTVL.

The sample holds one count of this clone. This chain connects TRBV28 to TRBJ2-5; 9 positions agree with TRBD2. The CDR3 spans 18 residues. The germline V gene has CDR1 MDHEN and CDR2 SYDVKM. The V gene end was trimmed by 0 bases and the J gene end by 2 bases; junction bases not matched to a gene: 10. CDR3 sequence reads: CASSLWRGSGGRQETQYF. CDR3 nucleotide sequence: TGTGCCAGCAGTTTATGGCGGGGGAGCGGGGGGAGACAAGAGACCCAGTACTTC.

Written as DNA, the CDR3 is TGTGCCATCAGTGAGTCCTTAGCGGCCTACGAGCAGTACTTC. Translated: CAISESLAAYEQYF. This chain links TRBV10-3 with TRBJ2-7; maybe TRBD2 (6 bases). Germline-derived CDR1 and CDR2 are ENHRY and SYGVKD. This CDR3 comprises 14 residues. V was shortened by 0 bases and J by 2 bases, with 8 bases between the two germline ends.

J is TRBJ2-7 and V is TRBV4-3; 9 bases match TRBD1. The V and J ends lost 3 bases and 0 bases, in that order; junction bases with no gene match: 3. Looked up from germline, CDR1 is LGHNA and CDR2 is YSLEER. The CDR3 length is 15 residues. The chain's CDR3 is CASSHGTGSSYEQYF. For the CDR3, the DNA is TGCGCCAGCAGCCACGGGACAGGGAGCTCCTACGAGCAGTACTTC.

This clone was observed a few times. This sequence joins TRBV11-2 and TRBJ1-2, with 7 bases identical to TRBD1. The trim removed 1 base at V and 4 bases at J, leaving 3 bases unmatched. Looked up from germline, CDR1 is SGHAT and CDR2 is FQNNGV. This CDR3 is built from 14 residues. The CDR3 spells CASSLGDRVYGYTF. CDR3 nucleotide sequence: TGTGCCAGCAGCTTAGGAGACAGGGTCTATGGCTACACCTTC.

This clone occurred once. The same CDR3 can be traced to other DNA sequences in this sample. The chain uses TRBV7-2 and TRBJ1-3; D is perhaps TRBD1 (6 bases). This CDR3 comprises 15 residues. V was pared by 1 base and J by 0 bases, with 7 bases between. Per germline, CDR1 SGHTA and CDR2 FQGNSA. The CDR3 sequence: CASSLVRGSGNTIYF. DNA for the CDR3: TGTGCCAGCAGCTTAGTCAGGGGCTCTGGAAACACCATATATTTT.

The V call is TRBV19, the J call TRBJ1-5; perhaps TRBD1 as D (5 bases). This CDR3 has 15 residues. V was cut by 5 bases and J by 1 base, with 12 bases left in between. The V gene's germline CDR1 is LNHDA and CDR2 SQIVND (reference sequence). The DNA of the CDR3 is TGTGCCAGTAGTGCTACAGGTTTGAGCAATCAGCCCCAGCATTTT. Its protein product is CASSATGLSNQPQHF.

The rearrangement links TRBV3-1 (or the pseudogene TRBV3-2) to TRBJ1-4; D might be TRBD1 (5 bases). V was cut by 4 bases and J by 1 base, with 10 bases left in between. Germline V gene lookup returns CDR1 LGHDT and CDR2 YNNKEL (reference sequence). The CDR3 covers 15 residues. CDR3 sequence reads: CASSPIGGTNEKLFF. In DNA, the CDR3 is TGTGCCAGCAGCCCGATCGGGGGAACTAATGAAAAACTGTTTTTT.

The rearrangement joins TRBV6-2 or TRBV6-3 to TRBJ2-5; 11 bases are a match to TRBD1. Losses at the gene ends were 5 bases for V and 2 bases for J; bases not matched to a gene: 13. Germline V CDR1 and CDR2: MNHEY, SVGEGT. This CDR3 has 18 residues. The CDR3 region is CASSGTWTGGRRQETQYF. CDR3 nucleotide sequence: TGTGCCAGCAGTGGTACATGGACAGGGGGCAGGAGGCAAGAGACCCAGTACTTC.

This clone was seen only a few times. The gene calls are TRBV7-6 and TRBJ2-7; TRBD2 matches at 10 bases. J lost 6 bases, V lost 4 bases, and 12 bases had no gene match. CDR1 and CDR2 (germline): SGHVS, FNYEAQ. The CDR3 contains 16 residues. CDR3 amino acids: CASSSARGLAPTEQYF. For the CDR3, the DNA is TGTGCCAGCAGCTCAGCCCGGGGACTAGCGCCCACCGAGCAGTACTTC.

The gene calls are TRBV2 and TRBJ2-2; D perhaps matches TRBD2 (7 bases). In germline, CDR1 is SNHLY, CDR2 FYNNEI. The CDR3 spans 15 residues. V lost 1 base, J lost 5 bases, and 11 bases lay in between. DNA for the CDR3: TGTGCCAGCAGTGAAGAGGGGGGGCGAACCGGGGAGCTGTTTTTT. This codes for CASSEEGGRTGELFF.

CDR3 protein: CASSNGQKSETQYF. The CDR3 DNA sequence: TGTGCCAGTAGTAATGGACAGAAATCGGAGACCCAGTACTTC. J is TRBJ2-5 and V is TRBV19; tentative D call: TRBD1 (6 bases). Trimming shortened V by 4 bases and J by 5 bases, and 14 bases separated the two germline ends. Germline loops: CDR1 LNHDA, CDR2 SQIVND (reference sequence). The CDR3 covers 14 residues.

This CDR3 is CASSIRGAGSSYEQYF. The CDR3 nucleotides are TGTGCCAGTAGTATTCGGGGGGCAGGGAGCTCCTACGAGCAGTACTTC. The chain carries TRBV19 and TRBJ2-7; possibly TRBD2 for D (7 bases). The V gene's germline CDR1 is LNHDA and CDR2 SQIVND (reference sequence). The germline V and J ends were trimmed by 3 bases and 0 bases, with 15 bases remaining between them. The CDR3 length is 16 residues.

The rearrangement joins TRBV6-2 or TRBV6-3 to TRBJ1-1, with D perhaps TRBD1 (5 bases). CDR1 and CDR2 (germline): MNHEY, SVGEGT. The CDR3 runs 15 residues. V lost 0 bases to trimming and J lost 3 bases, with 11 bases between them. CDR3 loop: CASSYSRVFDTEAFF. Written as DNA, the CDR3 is TGTGCCAGCAGTTACTCCAGGGTCTTCGACACTGAAGCTTTCTTT.

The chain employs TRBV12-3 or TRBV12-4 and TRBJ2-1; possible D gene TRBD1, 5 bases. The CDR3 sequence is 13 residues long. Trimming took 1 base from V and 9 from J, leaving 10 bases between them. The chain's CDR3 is CASSLGRVGEQFF. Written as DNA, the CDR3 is TGTGCCAGCAGTTTAGGCAGGGTTGGTGAGCAGTTCTTC.

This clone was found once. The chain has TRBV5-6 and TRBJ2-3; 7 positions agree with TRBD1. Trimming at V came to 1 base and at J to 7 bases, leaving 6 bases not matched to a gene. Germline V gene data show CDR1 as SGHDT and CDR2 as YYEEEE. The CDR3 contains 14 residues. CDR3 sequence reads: CASSLRGGAYTQYF. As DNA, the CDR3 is TGTGCCAGCAGCTTGAGAGGGGGCGCATATACGCAGTATTTT.

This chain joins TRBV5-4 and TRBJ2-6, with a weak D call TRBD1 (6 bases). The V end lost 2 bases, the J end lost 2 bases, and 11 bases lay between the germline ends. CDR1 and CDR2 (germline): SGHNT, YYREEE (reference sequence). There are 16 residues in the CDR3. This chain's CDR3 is CASSLEDSAGANVLTF. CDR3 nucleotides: TGTGCCAGCAGCTTAGAGGACAGTGCTGGGGCCAACGTCCTGACTTTC. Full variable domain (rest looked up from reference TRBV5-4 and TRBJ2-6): ETGVTQSPTHLIKTRGQQVTLRCSSQSGHNTVSWYQQALGQGPQFIFQYYREEENGRGNFPPRFSGLQFPNYSSELNVNALELDDSALYLCASSLEDSAGANVLTFGAGSRLTVL.

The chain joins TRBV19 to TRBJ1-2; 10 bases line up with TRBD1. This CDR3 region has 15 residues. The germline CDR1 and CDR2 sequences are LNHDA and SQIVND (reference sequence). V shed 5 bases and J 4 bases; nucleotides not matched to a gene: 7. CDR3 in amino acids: CASSVDRGRVYGYTF. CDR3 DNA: TGTGCCAGTAGTGTTGACAGGGGGCGGGTCTATGGCTACACCTTC.